Listed below are T cell receptor beta chains from one sample, sequenced in a study of blood T cell repertoires in COVID-19. Profiling relied on immunoSEQ multiplex PCR, and the TCRdb table lists in-frame clones only, not all of them. Of about 190,000 clones in the sample, roughly 85% were seen once. What was sequenced was peripheral blood. These receptor sequences come from an elderly woman with active or convalescent COVID-19. Both conserved end residues are part of each CDR3. The D gene is left open where the match is weak. Rows give clone size only sometimes, using once, few, many, or a class for an expanded clone.

j_call clone_size d_call v_call cdr3_aa cdr3_nt
TRBJ2-3 . . TRBV5-1 CASSLSGVTDTQYF TGCGCCAGCAGCTTGAGCGGAGTCACAGATACGCAGTATTTT
TRBJ1-6 . . TRBV5-6 CASSLRGGGGSPLHF TGTGCCAGCAGCCTCAGGGGCGGGGGGGGTTCACCCCTCCACTTT
TRBJ1-1 . . TRBV7-2 CASSGYTRVTEAFF TGTGCCAGCAGCGGCTATACCAGGGTGACTGAAGCTTTCTTT
TRBJ2-3 . . TRBV18 CASSPPRSQATDTQYF TGTGCCAGCTCACCACCTCGATCCCAAGCGACAGATACGCAGTATTTT
TRBJ1-2 . . TRBV5-1 CASKEQASNYGYTF TGCGCCAGCAAAGAACAGGCTTCTAACTATGGCTACACCTTC
TRBJ1-6 . TRBD1 TRBV2 CASRRTGDNSPLHF TGTGCCAGCAGGCGGACAGGGGATAATTCACCCCTCCACTTT
TRBJ2-1 . . TRBV10-1 CASSESSTSNEQFF TGCGCCAGCAGTGAGTCCTCGACTAGCAATGAGCAGTTCTTC
TRBJ1-2 few TRBD1 TRBV11-2 CASSSDRGRGGYTF TGTGCCAGCAGCTCAGACAGGGGGCGCGGGGGCTACACCTTC
TRBJ1-5 . . TRBV5-1 CASSLSGSNQPQHF TGCGCCAGCAGCTTGTCCGGGAGCAATCAGCCCCAGCATTTT
TRBJ1-3 . . TRBV7-2 CASTLFPGNTIYF TGTGCCAGCACCCTCTTCCCTGGAAACACCATATATTTT
TRBJ2-3 . . TRBV6-1 CASSEFSGSSTDTQYF TGTGCCAGCAGTGAATTCAGCGGTTCTAGCACAGATACGCAGTATTTT
TRBJ2-1 . TRBD2 TRBV3-1/TRBV3-2 CASSQVQAGVGHNEQFF TGTGCCAGCAGCCAAGTACAAGCGGGAGTTGGTCACAATGAGCAGTTCTTC
TRBJ2-1 once TRBD2 TRBV10-1 CASSDTGTSGSNEQFF TGCGCCAGCAGTGACACCGGGACTAGCGGGAGTAATGAGCAGTTCTTC
TRBJ1-1 once . TRBV19 CASSALTTEAFF TGTGCCAGTAGTGCCTTGACTACTGAAGCTTTCTTT
TRBJ2-1 . TRBD2 TRBV6-5 CASSSEREGPNEQFF TGTGCCAGCAGTTCCGAGCGGGAGGGCCCCAATGAGCAGTTCTTC
TRBJ2-3 . TRBD2 TRBV7-9 CASSFITSGRAPDTQYF TGTGCCAGCAGCTTTATCACTAGCGGGAGGGCCCCAGATACGCAGTATTTT
TRBJ1-2 . TRBD1 TRBV9 CASSPRQGAAGAYTF TGTGCCAGCAGCCCCAGACAGGGGGCCGCCGGTGCCTACACCTTC
TRBJ1-5 . . TRBV18 CASSPQGGNQPQHF TGTGCCAGCTCACCTCAGGGTGGGAATCAGCCCCAGCATTTT
TRBJ1-1 . TRBD1 TRBV9 CASSVAFGTGTEAFF TGTGCCAGCAGCGTAGCTTTCGGGACAGGCACTGAAGCTTTCTTT
TRBJ2-1 . . TRBV11-3 CASSKNSYNEQFF TGTGCCAGCAGCAAAAATAGCTACAATGAGCAGTTCTTC
TRBJ2-5 . TRBD2 TRBV6-4 CASRDGLAGPIQETQYF TGTGCCAGCAGAGACGGACTAGCGGGACCGATTCAAGAGACCCAGTACTTC
TRBJ2-1 . TRBD2 TRBV28 CASSLASGRRNEQFF TGTGCCAGCAGTTTAGCGAGCGGGAGAAGAAATGAGCAGTTCTTC